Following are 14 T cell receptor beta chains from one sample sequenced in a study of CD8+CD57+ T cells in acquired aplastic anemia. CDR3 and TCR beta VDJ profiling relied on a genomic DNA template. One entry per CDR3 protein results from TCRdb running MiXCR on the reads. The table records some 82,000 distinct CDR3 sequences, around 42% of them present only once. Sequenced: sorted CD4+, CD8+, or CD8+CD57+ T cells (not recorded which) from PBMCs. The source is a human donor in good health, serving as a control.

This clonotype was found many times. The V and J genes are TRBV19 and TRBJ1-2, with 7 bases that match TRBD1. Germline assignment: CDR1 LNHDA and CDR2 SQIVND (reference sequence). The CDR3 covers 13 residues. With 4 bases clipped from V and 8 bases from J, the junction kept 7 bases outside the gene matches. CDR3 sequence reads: CASSSGTAWGYTF. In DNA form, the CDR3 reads TGTGCCAGTAGTAGTGGGACAGCCTGGGGCTACACCTTC.

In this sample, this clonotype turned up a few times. The DNA for the CDR3 is TGTGCCAGCAGCGAAGCGCCGGGACAGGGAAATTACAATGAGCAGTTCTTC. It is translated as CASSEAPGQGNYNEQFF. The rearrangement uses TRBV9 and TRBJ2-1, with 9 nucleotides matching TRBD1. V was pared by 3 bases and J by 4 bases, with 11 bases of the junction left unmatched. The CDR3 contains 17 residues. Germline loops: CDR1 SGDLS, CDR2 YYNGEE. Full variable domain (outside the CDR3, taken from reference TRBV9 and TRBJ2-1): DSGVTQTPKHLITATGQRVTLRCSPRSGDLSVYWYQQSLDQGLQFLIQYYNGEERAKGNILERFSAQQFPDLHSELNLSSLELGDSALYFCASSEAPGQGNYNEQFFGPGTRLTVL.

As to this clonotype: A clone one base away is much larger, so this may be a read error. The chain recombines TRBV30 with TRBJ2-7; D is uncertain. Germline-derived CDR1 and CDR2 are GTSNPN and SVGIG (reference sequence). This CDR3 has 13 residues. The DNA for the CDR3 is TGTGCCCGGAGCTCAAGCGTCTTAGACGAGCAGTACTTC. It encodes CARSSSVLDEQYF.

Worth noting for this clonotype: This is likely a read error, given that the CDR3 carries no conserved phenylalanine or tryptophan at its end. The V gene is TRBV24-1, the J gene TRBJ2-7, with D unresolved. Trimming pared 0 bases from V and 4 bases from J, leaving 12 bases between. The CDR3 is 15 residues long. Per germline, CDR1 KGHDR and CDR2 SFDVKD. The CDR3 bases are TGTGCCACCAGTGATTTGCAAGGTGTGGGATACGAGCAGTACCTC. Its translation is CATSDLQGVGYEQYL.

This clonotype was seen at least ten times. The CDR3 DNA is TGTGCCAGCACAATTGGACTAGCGGATGAGCAGTTCTTC. Residues: CASTIGLADEQFF. This chain links TRBV13 with TRBJ2-1; 10 nucleotides match TRBD2. V gave up 7 bases and J gave up 8 bases; unmatched junction bases: 5. The CDR3 is made up of 13 amino acids. The V gene's germline CDR1 is PRHDT and CDR2 FYEKMQ (reference sequence).

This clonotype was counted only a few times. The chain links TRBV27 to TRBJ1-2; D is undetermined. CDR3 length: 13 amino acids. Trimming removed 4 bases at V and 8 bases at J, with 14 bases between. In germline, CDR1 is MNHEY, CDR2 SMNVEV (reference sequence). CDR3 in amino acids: CASSSRSPGGYTF. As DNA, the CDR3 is TGTGCCAGCAGTTCCAGGTCCCCGGGAGGCTACACCTTC.

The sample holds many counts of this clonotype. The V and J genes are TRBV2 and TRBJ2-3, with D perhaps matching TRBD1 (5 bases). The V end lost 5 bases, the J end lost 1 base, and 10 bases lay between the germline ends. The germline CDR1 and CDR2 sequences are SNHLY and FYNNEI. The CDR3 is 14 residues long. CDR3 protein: CASSQARGTDTQYF. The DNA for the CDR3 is TGTGCCAGCAGTCAGGCCAGGGGCACAGATACGCAGTATTTT.

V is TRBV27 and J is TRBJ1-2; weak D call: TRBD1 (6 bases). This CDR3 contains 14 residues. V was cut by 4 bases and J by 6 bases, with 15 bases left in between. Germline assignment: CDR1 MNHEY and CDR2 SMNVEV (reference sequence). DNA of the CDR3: TGTGCCAGCAGTTCCCCGTCGAGGACAGATGGCTACACCTTC. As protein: CASSSPSRTDGYTF.

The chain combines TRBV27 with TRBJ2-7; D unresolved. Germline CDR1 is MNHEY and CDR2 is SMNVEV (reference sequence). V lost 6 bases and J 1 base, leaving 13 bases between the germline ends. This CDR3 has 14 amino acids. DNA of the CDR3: TGTGCCAGCAGCCCTTCGACGATTTCCTACGAGCAGTACTTC. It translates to CASSPSTISYEQYF.

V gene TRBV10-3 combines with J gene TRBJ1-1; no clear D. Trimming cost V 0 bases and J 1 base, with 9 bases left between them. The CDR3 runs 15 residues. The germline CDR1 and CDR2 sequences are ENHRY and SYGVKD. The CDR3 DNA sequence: TGTGCCATCAGTGAGTCTATCGGGCCGAACACTGAAGCTTTCTTT. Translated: CAISESIGPNTEAFF.

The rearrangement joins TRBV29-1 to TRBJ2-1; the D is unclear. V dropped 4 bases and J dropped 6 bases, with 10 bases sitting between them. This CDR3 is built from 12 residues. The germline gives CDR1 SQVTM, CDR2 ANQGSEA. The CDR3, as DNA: TGCAGCGTTGGCCCGGGTTTCAATGAGCAGTTCTTC. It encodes CSVGPGFNEQFF.

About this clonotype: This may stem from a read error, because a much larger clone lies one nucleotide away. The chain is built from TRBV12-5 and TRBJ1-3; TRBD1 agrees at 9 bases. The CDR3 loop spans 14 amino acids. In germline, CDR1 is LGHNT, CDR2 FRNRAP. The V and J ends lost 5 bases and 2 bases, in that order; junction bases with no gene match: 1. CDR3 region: CASGTGGTGNTIYF. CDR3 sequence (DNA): TGTGCTAGTGGTACAGGGGGCACTGGAAACACCATATATTTT.

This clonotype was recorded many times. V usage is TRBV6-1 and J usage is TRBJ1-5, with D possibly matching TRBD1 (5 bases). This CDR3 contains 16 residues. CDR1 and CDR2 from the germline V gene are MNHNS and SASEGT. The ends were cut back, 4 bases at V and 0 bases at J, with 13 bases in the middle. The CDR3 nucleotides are TGTGCCAGCAGTGTCGCAGGGTATTATAGCAATCAGCCCCAGCATTTT. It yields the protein CASSVAGYYSNQPQHF.

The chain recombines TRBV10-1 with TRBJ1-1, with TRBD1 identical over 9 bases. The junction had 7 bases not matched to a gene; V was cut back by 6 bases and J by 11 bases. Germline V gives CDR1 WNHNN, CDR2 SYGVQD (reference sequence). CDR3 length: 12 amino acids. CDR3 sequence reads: CASSPGQGTAFF. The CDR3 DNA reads TGCGCCAGCAGCCCTGGACAGGGGACGGCTTTCTTT.